This T cell receptor beta chain derives from a study of T-cell reconstitution after alpha-beta-depleted transplantation in children. In this sample, this clonotype turned up a few times. This CDR3 spans 16 amino acids. Trimming took 4 bases from V and 1 from J; bases not matched to a gene: 7. Germline V gives CDR1 SGHTA, CDR2 FQGTGA. Preparation of the TCRbeta library involved a method that used unique molecular identifiers. In TCRdb, the PCR reads were re-called with MiXCR into one record per CDR3 protein. The data hold about 640,000 distinct CDR3 sequences, with 10% to 15% observed a single time. Sample: PBMCs, mostly from graft donor cells, taken 360 days after TCRalphabeta/CD19-depleted stem cell transplant. The sequence was obtained from a male patient younger than 18 who had a stem cell transplant for acute myeloid leukemia, so the T cells may come from the graft donor. The V and J genes are TRBV7-3 and TRBJ2-4, with 7 bases identical to TRBD1. The CDR3, as DNA: TGTGCCAGCAGCTCCGGGGACAGTGAGGCCAAAAACATTCAGTACTTC. The encoded protein is CASSSGDSEAKNIQYF.